This T cell receptor beta chain comes out of a study of shared clonotypes between healthy human individuals. CD45RO negativity and positive selection for CCR7 defined naive CD8 cells, a population that excluded terminally differentiated effector memory CD45RA+ cells. V shed 0 bases and J shed 0 bases, with 7 bases lying between them. This CDR3 contains 15 residues. Germline lookup yields CDR1 SGDLS and CDR2 YYNGEE. Sequencing used immunoSEQ multiplex PCR; TCRdb keeps in-frame clones, though not all of them. The table shows some 2.1 million clones, with roughly 93% occurring only once. Material: naive CD8+ T cells from PBMCs. This receptor was taken from a man between 18 and 35 years old in good health. Some clones in this sample may be carry-over from other donors' samples. The gene calls are TRBV9 and TRBJ1-5; D gene uncertain. CDR3 amino acids: CASSVEGTSNQPQHF. CDR3 nucleotide sequence: TGTGCCAGCAGCGTAGAAGGAACTAGCAATCAGCCCCAGCATTTT.